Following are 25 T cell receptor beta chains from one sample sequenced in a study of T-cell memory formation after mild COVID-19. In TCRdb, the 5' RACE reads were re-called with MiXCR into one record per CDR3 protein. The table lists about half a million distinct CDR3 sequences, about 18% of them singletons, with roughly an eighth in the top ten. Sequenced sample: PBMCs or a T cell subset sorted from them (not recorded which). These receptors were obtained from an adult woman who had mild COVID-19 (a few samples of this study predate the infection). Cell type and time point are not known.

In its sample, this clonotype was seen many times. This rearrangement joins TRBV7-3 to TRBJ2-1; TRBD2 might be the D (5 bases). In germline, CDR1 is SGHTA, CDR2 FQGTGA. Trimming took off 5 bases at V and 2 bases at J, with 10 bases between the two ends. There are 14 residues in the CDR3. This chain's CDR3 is CASSPEGPYNEQFF. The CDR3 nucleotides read TGTGCCAGCAGCCCCGAGGGCCCCTACAATGAGCAGTTCTTC. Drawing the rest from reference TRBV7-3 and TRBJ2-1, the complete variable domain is GAGVSQTPSNKVTEKGKYVELRCDPISGHTALYWYRQSLGQGPEFLIYFQGTGAADDSGLPNDRFFAVRPEGSVSTLKIQRTERGDSAVYLCASSPEGPYNEQFFGPGTRLTVL.

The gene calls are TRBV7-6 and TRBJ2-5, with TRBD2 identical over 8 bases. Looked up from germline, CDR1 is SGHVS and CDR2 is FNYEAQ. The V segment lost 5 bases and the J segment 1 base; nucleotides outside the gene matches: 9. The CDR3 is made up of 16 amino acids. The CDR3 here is CASSLPGAGAQETQYF. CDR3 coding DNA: TGTGCCAGCAGCCTCCCGGGAGCGGGGGCCCAAGAGACCCAGTACTTC.

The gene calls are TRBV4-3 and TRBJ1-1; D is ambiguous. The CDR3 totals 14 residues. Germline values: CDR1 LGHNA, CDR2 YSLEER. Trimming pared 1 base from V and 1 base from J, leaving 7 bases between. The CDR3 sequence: CASSQGRGNTEAFF. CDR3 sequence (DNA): TGCGCCAGCAGCCAAGGACGGGGGAACACTGAAGCTTTCTTT.

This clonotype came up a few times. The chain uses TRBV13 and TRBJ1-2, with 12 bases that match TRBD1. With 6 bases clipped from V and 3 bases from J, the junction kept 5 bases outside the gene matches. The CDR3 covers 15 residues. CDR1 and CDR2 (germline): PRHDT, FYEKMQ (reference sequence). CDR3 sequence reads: CASRPGQGAYYGYTF. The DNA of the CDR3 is TGTGCCAGCAGACCGGGACAGGGGGCCTACTATGGCTACACCTTC.

The CDR3 region has the DNA TGTGCCAGCAGCTCGGGGTCAATGAACACTGAAGCTTTCTTT. Its protein is CASSSGSMNTEAFF. V and J are TRBV7-3 and TRBJ1-1, with D uncertain. CDR1 and CDR2 from the germline V gene are SGHTA and FQGTGA. V was trimmed by 4 bases and J by 0 bases, leaving 9 bases between them. The CDR3 totals 14 residues.

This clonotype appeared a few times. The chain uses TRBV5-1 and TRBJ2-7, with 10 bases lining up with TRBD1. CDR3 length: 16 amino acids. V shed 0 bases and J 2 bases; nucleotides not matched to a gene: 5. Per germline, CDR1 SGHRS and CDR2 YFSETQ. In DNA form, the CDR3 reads TGCGCCAGCAGCTTGGAAACCGGGACAGGGGCCTACGAGCAGTACTTC. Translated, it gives CASSLETGTGAYEQYF.

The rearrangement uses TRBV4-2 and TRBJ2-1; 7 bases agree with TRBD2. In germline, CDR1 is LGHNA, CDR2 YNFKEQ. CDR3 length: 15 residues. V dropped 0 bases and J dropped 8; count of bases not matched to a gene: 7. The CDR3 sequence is CASSQEGAGVHEQFF. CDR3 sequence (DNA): TGTGCCAGCAGCCAAGAAGGGGCGGGAGTACATGAGCAGTTCTTC.

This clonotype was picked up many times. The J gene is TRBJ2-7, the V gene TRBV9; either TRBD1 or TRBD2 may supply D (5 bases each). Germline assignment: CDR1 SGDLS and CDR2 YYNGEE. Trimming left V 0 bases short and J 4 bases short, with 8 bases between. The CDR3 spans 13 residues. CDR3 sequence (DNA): TGTGCCAGCAGCGTAGGGGACGGTTACGAGCAGTACTTC. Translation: CASSVGDGYEQYF.

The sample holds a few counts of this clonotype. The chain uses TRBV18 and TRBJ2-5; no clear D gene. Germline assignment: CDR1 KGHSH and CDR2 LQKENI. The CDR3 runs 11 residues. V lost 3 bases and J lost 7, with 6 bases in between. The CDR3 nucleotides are TGTGCCAGCTCACCCGAAGGGACCCAGTACTTC. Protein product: CASSPEGTQYF.

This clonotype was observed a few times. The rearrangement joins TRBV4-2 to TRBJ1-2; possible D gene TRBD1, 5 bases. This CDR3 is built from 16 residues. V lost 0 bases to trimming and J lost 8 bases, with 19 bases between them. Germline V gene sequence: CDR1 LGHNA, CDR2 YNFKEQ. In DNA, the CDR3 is TGTGCCAGCAGCCAAGAAGGGGCGGTAATGTCAGGAGGCTACACCTTC. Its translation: CASSQEGAVMSGGYTF.

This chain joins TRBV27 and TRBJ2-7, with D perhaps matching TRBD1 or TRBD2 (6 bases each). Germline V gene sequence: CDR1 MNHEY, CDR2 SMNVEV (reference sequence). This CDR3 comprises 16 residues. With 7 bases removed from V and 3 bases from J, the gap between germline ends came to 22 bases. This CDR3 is CASTHQTSGAVYEQYF. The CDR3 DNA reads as TGTGCCAGCACACACCAAACTTCGGGGGCTGTCTACGAGCAGTACTTC.

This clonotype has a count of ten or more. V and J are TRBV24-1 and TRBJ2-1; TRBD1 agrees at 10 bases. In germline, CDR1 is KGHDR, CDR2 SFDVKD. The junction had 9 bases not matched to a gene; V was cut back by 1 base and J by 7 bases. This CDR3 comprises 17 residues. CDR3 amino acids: CATSDFPGTGVGNEQFF. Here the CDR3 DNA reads TGTGCCACCAGTGATTTCCCCGGGACAGGGGTTGGAAATGAGCAGTTCTTC.

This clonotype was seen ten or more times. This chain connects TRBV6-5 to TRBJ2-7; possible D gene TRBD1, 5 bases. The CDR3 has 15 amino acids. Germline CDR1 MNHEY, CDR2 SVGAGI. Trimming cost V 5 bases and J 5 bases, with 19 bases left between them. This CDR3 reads CASSTNSRVWNEQYF. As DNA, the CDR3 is TGTGCCAGCAGTACGAATTCCAGGGTCTGGAACGAGCAGTACTTC.

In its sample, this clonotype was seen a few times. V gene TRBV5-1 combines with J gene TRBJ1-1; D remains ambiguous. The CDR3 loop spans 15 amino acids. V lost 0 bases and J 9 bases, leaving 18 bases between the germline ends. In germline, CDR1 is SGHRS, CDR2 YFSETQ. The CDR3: CASSLADPNRSKAFF. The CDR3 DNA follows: TGCGCCAGCAGCTTGGCTGACCCTAACCGGTCAAAAGCTTTCTTT.

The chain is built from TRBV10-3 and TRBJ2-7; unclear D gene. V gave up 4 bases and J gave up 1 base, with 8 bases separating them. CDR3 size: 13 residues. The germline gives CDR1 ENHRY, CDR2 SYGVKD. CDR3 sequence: CAISGLGSYEQYF. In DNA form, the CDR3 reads TGTGCCATCAGTGGTCTGGGATCCTACGAGCAGTACTTC.

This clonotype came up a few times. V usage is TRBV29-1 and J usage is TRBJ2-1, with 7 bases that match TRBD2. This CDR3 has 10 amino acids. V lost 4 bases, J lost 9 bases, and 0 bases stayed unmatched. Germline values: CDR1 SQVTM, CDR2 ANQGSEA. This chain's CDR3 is CSVGGGEQFF. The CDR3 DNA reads TGCAGCGTTGGCGGGGGTGAGCAGTTCTTC.

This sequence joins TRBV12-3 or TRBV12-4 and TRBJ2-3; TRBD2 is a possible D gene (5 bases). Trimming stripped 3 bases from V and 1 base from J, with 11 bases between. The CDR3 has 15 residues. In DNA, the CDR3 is TGTGCCAGCAGTTTCCTTAGCGCCCGCACAGATACGCAGTATTTT. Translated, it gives CASSFLSARTDTQYF.

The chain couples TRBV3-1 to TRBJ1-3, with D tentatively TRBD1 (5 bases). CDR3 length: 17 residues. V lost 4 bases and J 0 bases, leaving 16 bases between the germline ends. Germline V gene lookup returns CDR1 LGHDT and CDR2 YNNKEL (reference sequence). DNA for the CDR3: TGTGCCAGCAGCCTCGGGGACGGGGAGCTCTCTGGAAACACCATATATTTT. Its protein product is CASSLGDGELSGNTIYF.

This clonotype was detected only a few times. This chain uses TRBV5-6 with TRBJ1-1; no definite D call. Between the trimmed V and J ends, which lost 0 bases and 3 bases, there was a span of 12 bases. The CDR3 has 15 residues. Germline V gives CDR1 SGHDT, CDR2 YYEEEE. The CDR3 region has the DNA TGTGCCAGCAGCTTGGCCGGAGGTATGGACACTGAAGCTTTCTTT. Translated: CASSLAGGMDTEAFF.

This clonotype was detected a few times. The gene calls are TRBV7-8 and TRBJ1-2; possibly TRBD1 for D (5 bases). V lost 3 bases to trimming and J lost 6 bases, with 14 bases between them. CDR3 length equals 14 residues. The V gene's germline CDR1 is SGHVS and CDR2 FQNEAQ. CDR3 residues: CASSFRGSGDGYTF. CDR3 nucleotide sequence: TGTGCCAGCAGCTTTCGAGGATCGGGGGATGGCTACACCTTC.

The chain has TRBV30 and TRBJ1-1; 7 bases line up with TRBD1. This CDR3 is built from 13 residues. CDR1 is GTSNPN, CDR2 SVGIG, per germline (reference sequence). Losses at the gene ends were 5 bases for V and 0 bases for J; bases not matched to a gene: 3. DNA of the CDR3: TGTGCCTGGGCAGGACAGGTGAACACTGAAGCTTTCTTT. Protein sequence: CAWAGQVNTEAFF. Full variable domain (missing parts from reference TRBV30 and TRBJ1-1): SQTIHQWPATLVQPVGSPLSLECTVEGTSNPNLYWYRQAAGRGLQLLFYSVGIGQISSEVPQNLSASRPQDRQFILSSKKLLLSDSGFYLCAWAGQVNTEAFFGQGTRLTVV.

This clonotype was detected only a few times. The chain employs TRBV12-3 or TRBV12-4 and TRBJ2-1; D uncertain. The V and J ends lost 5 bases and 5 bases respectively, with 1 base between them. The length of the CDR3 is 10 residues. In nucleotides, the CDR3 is TGTGCCAGCAGTAACAATGAGCAGTTCTTC. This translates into CASSNNEQFF.

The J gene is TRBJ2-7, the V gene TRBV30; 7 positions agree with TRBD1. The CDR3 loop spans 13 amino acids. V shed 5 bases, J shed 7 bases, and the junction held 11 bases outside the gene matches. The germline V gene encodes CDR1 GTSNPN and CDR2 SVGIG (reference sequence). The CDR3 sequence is CAWGTGEPMEQYF. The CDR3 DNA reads TGTGCCTGGGGAACAGGGGAACCCATGGAGCAGTACTTC.

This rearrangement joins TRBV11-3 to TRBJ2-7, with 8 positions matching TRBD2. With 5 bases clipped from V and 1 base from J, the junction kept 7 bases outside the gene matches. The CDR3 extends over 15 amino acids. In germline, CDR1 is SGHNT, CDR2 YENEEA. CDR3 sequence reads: CASSEVTSGSYEQYF. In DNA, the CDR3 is TGTGCCAGCAGCGAGGTAACTAGCGGATCCTACGAGCAGTACTTC. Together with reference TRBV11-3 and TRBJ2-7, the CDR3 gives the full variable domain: EAGVVQSPRYKIIEKKQPVAFWCNPISGHNTLYWYLQNLGQGPELLIRYENEEAVDDSQLPKDRFSAERLKGVDSTLKIQPAELGDSAVYLCASSEVTSGSYEQYFGPGTRLTVT.

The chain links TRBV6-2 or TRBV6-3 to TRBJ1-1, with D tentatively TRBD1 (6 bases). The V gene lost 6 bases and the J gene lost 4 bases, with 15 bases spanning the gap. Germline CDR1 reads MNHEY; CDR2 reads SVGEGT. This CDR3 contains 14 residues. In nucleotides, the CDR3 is TGTGCCAGCAGCCTCACCAGGGGTAGCACTGAAGCTTTCTTT. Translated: CASSLTRGSTEAFF.